Presented here are 13 T cell receptor beta chains from one specimen sequenced in a study of radiation and T cells in renal cell carcinoma. The time point here: blood 4 weeks post-SBRT, at nephrectomy. The treatment was: 15 Gy SBRT to primary tumor, nephrectomy 4 weeks later. The table came from immunoSEQ multiplex PCR; TCRdb's copy has only in-frame clones and leaves some out. This table has just under 150,000 clones, less than 90% appearing once. Sequencing was performed on blood, taken from a patient whose treatment included radiotherapy and nephrectomy. The receptors here all came from a woman aged 45-65 years with renal cell carcinoma.

This chain uses TRBV10-3 with TRBJ2-3; TRBD2 matches 9 bases. V was pared by 4 bases and J by 3 bases, with 5 bases of the junction left unmatched. Germline CDR1 is ENHRY and CDR2 is SYGVKD. CDR3 length: 15 residues. CDR3 DNA: TGTGCCATCAGTGTGGGAAGCGGGGGGACAGATACGCAGTATTTT. Translating gives CAISVGSGGTDTQYF.

The chain joins TRBV7-9 to TRBJ1-3, with D unclear. CDR1 is SEHNR and CDR2 is FQNEAQ in the germline V gene (reference sequence). The germline V and J ends were trimmed by 2 bases and 1 base, with 6 bases remaining between them. The CDR3 is 14 residues long. CDR3 residues: CASSLSVSGNTIYF. CDR3 nucleotide sequence: TGTGCCAGCAGCTTATCGGTTTCTGGAAACACCATATATTTT.

The CDR3 region has the DNA TGTGCCAGCAGCTTAGGGGGACTAGCGGGGGCCCGGGGGACCCAGTACTTC. Protein: CASSLGGLAGARGTQYF. The rearrangement links TRBV7-2 to TRBJ2-5; 14 bases map to TRBD2. The CDR3 runs 17 residues. Unmatched junction bases numbered 8, after V lost 1 base and J lost 7 bases. Germline assignment: CDR1 SGHTA and CDR2 FQGNSA.

V usage is TRBV5-6 and J usage is TRBJ2-3; D assignment may be TRBD1 or TRBD2 (5 bases each). The CDR3 runs 16 residues. Germline V gene data show CDR1 as SGHDT and CDR2 as YYEEEE. The V end lost 0 bases, the J end lost 3 bases, and 14 bases lay between the germline ends. CDR3 bases: TGTGCCAGCAGCTTGGCCCGGGACCTCGGGACAGATACGCAGTATTTT. This encodes CASSLARDLGTDTQYF.

This chain connects TRBV9 to TRBJ2-2; D remains ambiguous. V gave up 4 bases and J gave up 6 bases, with 10 bases separating them. The germline CDR1 and CDR2 sequences are SGDLS and YYNGEE. The CDR3 is 13 amino acids. The CDR3 region is CASSPSSAGELFF. The CDR3 DNA sequence: TGTGCCAGCAGCCCCTCGTCGGCCGGGGAGCTGTTTTTT.

Turning to this clone: Additional DNA sequences in this sample encode the identical CDR3. The V gene is TRBV15, the J gene TRBJ2-7; possible D gene TRBD1, 5 bases. The germline V and J ends were trimmed by 0 bases and 2 bases, with 11 bases remaining between them. Germline V gene lookup returns CDR1 LNHNV and CDR2 YYDKDF (reference sequence). The CDR3 totals 15 residues. CDR3 amino acids: CATSRDVGAPYEQYF. Here the CDR3 DNA reads TGTGCCACCAGCAGAGATGTAGGGGCCCCCTACGAGCAGTACTTC.

V and J are TRBV27 and TRBJ2-7; the match to TRBD1 covers 7 bases. There are 14 residues in the CDR3. CDR1 is MNHEY, CDR2 SMNVEV, per germline (reference sequence). V gave up 9 bases and J gave up 3 bases; unmatched junction bases: 11. CDR3 in amino acids: CASKRQGGFYEQYF. The DNA of the CDR3 is TGTGCCAGTAAAAGACAGGGCGGATTCTACGAGCAGTACTTC.

The chain recombines TRBV28 with TRBJ2-5; TRBD2 matches at 13 bases. J lost 1 base, V lost 6 bases, and 5 bases had no gene match. Per germline, CDR1 MDHEN and CDR2 SYDVKM. The CDR3 has 16 amino acids. Written as DNA, the CDR3 is TGTGCCAGCAGGCACCGACTAGCGGGAGGCCAAGAGACCCAGTACTTC. Residues: CASRHRLAGGQETQYF.

The chain recombines TRBV11-3 with TRBJ2-3; no firm D call. Germline CDR1 reads SGHNT; CDR2 reads YENEEA. Trimming removed 5 bases at V and 0 bases at J, with 12 bases between. This CDR3 spans 15 amino acids. The CDR3 DNA reads as TGTGCCAGCAGCCCGGACGGATATAGCACAGATACGCAGTATTTT. Amino acids: CASSPDGYSTDTQYF. Together with reference TRBV11-3 and TRBJ2-3, the CDR3 gives the full variable domain: EAGVVQSPRYKIIEKKQPVAFWCNPISGHNTLYWYLQNLGQGPELLIRYENEEAVDDSQLPKDRFSAERLKGVDSTLKIQPAELGDSAVYLCASSPDGYSTDTQYFGPGTRLTVL.

This clone occurred once. This rearrangement joins TRBV5-6 to TRBJ1-1; D unclear. V was pared by 2 bases and J by 2 bases, with 13 bases between. The CDR3 is 15 residues long. Germline V gives CDR1 SGHDT, CDR2 YYEEEE. CDR3 nucleotide sequence: TGTGCCAGCAGCTTCATGACACAAGTAAACACTGAAGCTTTCTTT. It yields the protein CASSFMTQVNTEAFF.

The V call is TRBV4-2, the J call TRBJ2-3; D gene uncertain. CDR1 and CDR2 (germline): LGHNA, YNFKEQ. There are 18 residues in the CDR3. The V end lost 0 bases, the J end lost 3 bases, and 19 bases lay between the germline ends. This CDR3 reads CASSQDWEGSKRTDTQYF. CDR3 nucleotide sequence: TGTGCCAGCAGCCAAGATTGGGAAGGGTCGAAAAGGACAGATACGCAGTATTTT.

This chain connects TRBV7-9 to TRBJ1-2, with TRBD1 matching over 8 bases. The CDR3 is 15 residues long. Losses at the gene ends were 5 bases for V and 7 bases for J; bases not matched to a gene: 12. Germline CDR1 and CDR2: SEHNR and FQNEAQ (reference sequence). DNA for the CDR3: TGTGCCAGCAGCCATTACGCGGACAGGGCGAGTGGCTACACCTTC. Translating it yields CASSHYADRASGYTF.

This clone has more than one count but fewer than ten. J is TRBJ2-7 and V is TRBV4-1; perhaps TRBD2 as D (5 bases). Germline V gene lookup returns CDR1 MGHRA and CDR2 YSYEKL. Trimming removed 4 bases from V and 0 bases from J, with 13 bases in between. The CDR3 extends over 15 amino acids. The CDR3 here is CASSRLPWSSYEQYF. The DNA for the CDR3 is TGCGCCAGCAGCCGACTACCATGGAGCTCCTACGAGCAGTACTTC.